The entry that follows covers one T cell receptor (beta chain) sequence. Its antigen is currently unknown. TCRdb's table, derived via immunoSEQ multiplex PCR, lists solely in-frame clones and lacks some. The data contain 84,000 or so clones, just over 90% of them singletons. These data belong to a study of T cell responses to AZD1222 COVID-19 vaccine. General study points: Baseline serology detected seropositivity in only a handful of AZD1222 recipients.

The material was peripheral blood, obtained 28 days after the second AZD1222 dose. The clonotype was recovered from an adult who received the AZD1222 COVID-19 vaccine.

The CDR3 nucleotides read TGTGCCAGCAGTGAAGGCCCAGATGCCTACACCTTC. Translated, it gives CASSEGPDAYTF. The rearrangement links TRBV6-1 to TRBJ1-2; D ambiguous. Germline V CDR1 and CDR2: MNHNS, SASEGT. The CDR3 is 12 amino acids. Trimming removed 1 base from V and 10 bases from J, with 10 bases in between.